A single sample gave rise to the 14 T cell receptor beta chains below, sequenced in a study of T cells in Graves' hyperthyroidism and ophthalmopathy. RNA transcripts provided the source from which TCR beta CDR3 regions were amplified. HTBI primers were used for first-round RT-PCR of the TCR CDR3. TCRdb passed the multiplex PCR reads through MiXCR, listing each CDR3 protein once. The top ten clones hold 10% of a sample with about 740,000 distinct CDR3 sequences, approximately 14% of them seen once. Sequencing was carried out using blood. The receptors were gathered from a woman aged 18-29 years with Graves' hyperthyroidism.

The J gene is TRBJ2-5, the V gene TRBV10-3; D may correspond to TRBD1 or TRBD2 (5 bases each). V gave up 7 bases and J gave up 0 bases, with 33 bases separating them. The CDR3 sequence is 21 residues long. Germline CDR1 is ENHRY and CDR2 is SYGVKD. CDR3: CAIKGTRFGDRETWHQETQYF. The CDR3 DNA sequence: TGTGCCATCAAGGGAACTAGGTTTGGGGACCGTGAGACATGGCACCAAGAGACCCAGTACTTC.

This clonotype came up many times. The V gene is TRBV20-1, the J gene TRBJ2-1; 9 positions match TRBD2. V lost 6 bases to trimming and J lost 3 bases; unmatched junction nucleotides: 6. The germline gives CDR1 DFQATT, CDR2 SNEGSKA (reference sequence). CDR3 length: 14 amino acids. CDR3 amino acids: CSAGSSGVYNEQFF. The CDR3 DNA reads as TGCAGTGCGGGCTCTAGCGGGGTCTACAATGAGCAGTTCTTC.

This clonotype occurred a few times. V gene TRBV5-1 combines with J gene TRBJ2-6; D is ambiguous. Germline CDR1 reads SGHRS; CDR2 reads YFSETQ. Trimming took 4 bases from V and 0 from J, leaving 8 bases between them. This CDR3 is built from 15 residues. CDR3 protein: CASSQSVSGANVLTF. CDR3 nucleotide sequence: TGCGCCAGCAGCCAAAGCGTCTCTGGGGCCAACGTCCTGACTTTC.

In its sample, this clonotype was seen a few times. The rearrangement joins TRBV20-1 to TRBJ1-1; TRBD1 matches at 9 bases. From germline, CDR1 is DFQATT and CDR2 SNEGSKA (reference sequence). There are 14 residues in the CDR3. V trimming: 2 bases; J trimming: 2 bases; junction bases outside the gene matches: 3. The CDR3 spells CSARPDRGNTEAFF. In DNA form, the CDR3 reads TGCAGTGCTAGACCGGACAGGGGAAACACTGAAGCTTTCTTT.

This clonotype was seen repeatedly, ten times or more. This chain uses TRBV27 with TRBJ1-3; tentatively, D is TRBD1 (6 bases). This CDR3 has 17 residues. Trimming took off 5 bases at V and 2 bases at J, with 19 bases between the two ends. The germline gives CDR1 MNHEY, CDR2 SMNVEV (reference sequence). In nucleotides, the CDR3 is TGTGCCAGCAGTCCCATGCAGGGGAAGGGCGCTGGAAACACCATATATTTT. Translation gives CASSPMQGKGAGNTIYF.

The chain is built from TRBV7-2 and TRBJ2-7; 14 positions agree with TRBD2. J gave up 5 bases and V 5 bases, and 14 bases lay outside the gene matches. The CDR3 contains 18 residues. Germline-derived CDR1 and CDR2 are SGHTA and FQGNSA. The CDR3, as DNA: TGTGCCAGCAGCCATGAAACCGCGACTAGCGGGAGGGCCAACGAGCAGTACTTC. It specifies CASSHETATSGRANEQYF.

This clonotype appeared a few times. The chain is built from TRBV10-3 and TRBJ2-6; D is perhaps TRBD2 (5 bases). The CDR3 is 16 residues long. The V and J ends lost 8 bases and 1 base respectively, with 15 bases between them. In germline, CDR1 is ENHRY, CDR2 SYGVKD. The CDR3 bases are TGTGCCATCGGGGTCCCCGGGGAATCTGGGGCCAACGTCCTGACTTTC. Its translation: CAIGVPGESGANVLTF.

This chain uses TRBV7-9 with TRBJ2-5; TRBD1 aligns across 7 bases. The CDR3 has 12 amino acids. Trimming took 1 base from V and 13 from J; bases not matched to a gene: 6. CDR1 and CDR2 from the germline V gene are SEHNR and FQNEAQ (reference sequence). CDR3 in amino acids: CASSLGDRVPYF. The CDR3, as DNA: TGTGCCAGCAGCTTAGGAGACAGGGTACCGTACTTC.

Remarks on this clonotype: Just one base apart from a much larger clone, this may be a read error. The chain combines TRBV14 with TRBJ2-7; D uncertain. The J call is doubtful: the DNA matches TRBJ2-1 better. The germline V gene has CDR1 SGHDN and CDR2 FVKESK. The CDR3 totals 15 residues. The CDR3 here is CASSATVERHYEQFF. For the CDR3, the DNA is TGTGCCAGCAGCGCGACTGTGGAGCGACATTACGAGCAGTTCTTC.

The chain employs TRBV27 and TRBJ2-1, with D hard to call. The CDR3 loop spans 13 amino acids. The germline V gene has CDR1 MNHEY and CDR2 SMNVEV (reference sequence). Trimming left V 8 bases short and J 9 bases short, with 17 bases between. As DNA, the CDR3 is TGTGCCAGCTTCCCCCACCCCGGGCCTGAGCAGTTCTTC. Amino acid sequence: CASFPHPGPEQFF.

This clonotype was seen more than once but under ten times. The chain carries TRBV12-3 or TRBV12-4 and TRBJ1-4, with unresolved D. Trimming removed 1 base at V and 8 bases at J, with 8 bases between. The CDR3 is 13 residues long. The CDR3 protein is CASSLGFGEKLFF. The DNA for the CDR3 is TGTGCCAGCAGTTTAGGGTTTGGCGAAAAACTGTTTTTT.

This clonotype was counted a few times. J is TRBJ2-3 and V is TRBV12-5; D uncertain. The V and J ends lost 3 bases and 7 bases respectively, with 5 bases between them. The CDR3 is made up of 11 amino acids. From germline, CDR1 is LGHNT and CDR2 FRNRAP. Written as DNA, the CDR3 is TGTGCTAGTGGTTTAGGCTATACGCAGTATTTT. Protein product: CASGLGYTQYF.

This clonotype was found many times. The chain uses TRBV3-1 and TRBJ2-1, with 8 nucleotides matching TRBD2. Germline CDR1 reads LGHDT; CDR2 reads YNNKEL (reference sequence). Losses at the gene ends were 3 bases for V and 9 bases for J; bases not matched to a gene: 4. The CDR3 contains 13 residues. CDR3 in amino acids: CASSQVTSGEQFF. The CDR3 DNA reads TGTGCCAGCAGCCAGGTTACTAGCGGTGAGCAGTTCTTC.

This clonotype has more than one count but fewer than ten. The chain links TRBV15 to TRBJ1-3; D is uncertain. This CDR3 has 15 residues. Trimming removed 1 base at V and 1 base at J, with 8 bases between. Germline V gives CDR1 LNHNV, CDR2 YYDKDF (reference sequence). The CDR3 reads CATSRGGGSGNTIYF. In DNA, the CDR3 is TGTGCCACCAGCAGAGGCGGCGGTTCTGGAAACACCATATATTTT.